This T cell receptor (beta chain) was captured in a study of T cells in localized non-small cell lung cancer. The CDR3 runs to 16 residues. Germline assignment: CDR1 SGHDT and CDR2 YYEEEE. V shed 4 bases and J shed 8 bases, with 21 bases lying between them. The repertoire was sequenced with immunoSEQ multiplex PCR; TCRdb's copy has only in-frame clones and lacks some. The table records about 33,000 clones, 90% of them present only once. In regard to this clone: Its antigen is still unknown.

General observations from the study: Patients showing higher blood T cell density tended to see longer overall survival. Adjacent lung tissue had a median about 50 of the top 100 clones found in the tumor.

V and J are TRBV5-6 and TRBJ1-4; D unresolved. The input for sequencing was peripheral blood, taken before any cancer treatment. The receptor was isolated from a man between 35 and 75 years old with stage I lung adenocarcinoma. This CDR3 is CASSRHLALWEEKLFF. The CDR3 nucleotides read TGTGCCAGCAGCCGTCATTTGGCGTTGTGGGAAGAAAAACTGTTTTTT. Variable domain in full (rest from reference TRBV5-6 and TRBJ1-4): DAGVTQSPTHLIKTRGQQVTLRCSPKSGHDTVSWYQQALGQGPQFIFQYYEEEERQRGNFPDRFSGHQFPNYSSELNVNALLLGDSALYLCASSRHLALWEEKLFFGSGTQLSVL.